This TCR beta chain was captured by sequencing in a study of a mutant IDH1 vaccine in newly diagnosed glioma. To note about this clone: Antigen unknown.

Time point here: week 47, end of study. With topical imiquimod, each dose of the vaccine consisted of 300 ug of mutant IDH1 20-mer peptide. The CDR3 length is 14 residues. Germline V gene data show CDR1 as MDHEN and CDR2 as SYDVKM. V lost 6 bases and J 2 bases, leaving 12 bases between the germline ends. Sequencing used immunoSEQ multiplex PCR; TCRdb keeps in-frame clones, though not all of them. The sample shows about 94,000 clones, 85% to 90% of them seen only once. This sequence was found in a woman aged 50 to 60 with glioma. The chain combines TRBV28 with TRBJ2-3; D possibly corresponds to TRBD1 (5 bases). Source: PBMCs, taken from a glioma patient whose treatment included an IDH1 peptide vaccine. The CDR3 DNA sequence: TGTGCCAGCAGCTCTACAGGATCCACAGATACGCAGTATTTT. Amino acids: CASSSTGSTDTQYF.